This T cell receptor beta chain is from a study of blood T cell repertoires in COVID-19. Whole-study context: COVID-19 samples, acute and convalescent, were from the United States, Italy and Spain.

In the authors' workflow: It was from reference gene primer amplification that nucleated cell counts were estimated. The repertoire was sequenced with immunoSEQ multiplex PCR; TCRdb's copy has only in-frame clones and lacks some. V, J and clone size derive from that table, while D and trimming were established from the DNA sequence. The table lists 90,000 to 130,000 clones, about 89% of them singletons. Trimming cost V 8 bases and J 2 bases; bases outside gene matches: 1. Per the germline V gene, CDR1 is MNHEY and CDR2 is SVGAGI. The CDR3 extends over 12 amino acids. Input material: peripheral blood. This sequence originates from a man aged 35-49 years with acute or convalescent COVID-19. The chain links TRBV6-5 to TRBJ2-7, with TRBD1 matching over 9 bases. CDR3 region: CASGTGTYEQYF. The CDR3 DNA reads TGTGCCAGCGGGACAGGGACCTACGAGCAGTACTTC.